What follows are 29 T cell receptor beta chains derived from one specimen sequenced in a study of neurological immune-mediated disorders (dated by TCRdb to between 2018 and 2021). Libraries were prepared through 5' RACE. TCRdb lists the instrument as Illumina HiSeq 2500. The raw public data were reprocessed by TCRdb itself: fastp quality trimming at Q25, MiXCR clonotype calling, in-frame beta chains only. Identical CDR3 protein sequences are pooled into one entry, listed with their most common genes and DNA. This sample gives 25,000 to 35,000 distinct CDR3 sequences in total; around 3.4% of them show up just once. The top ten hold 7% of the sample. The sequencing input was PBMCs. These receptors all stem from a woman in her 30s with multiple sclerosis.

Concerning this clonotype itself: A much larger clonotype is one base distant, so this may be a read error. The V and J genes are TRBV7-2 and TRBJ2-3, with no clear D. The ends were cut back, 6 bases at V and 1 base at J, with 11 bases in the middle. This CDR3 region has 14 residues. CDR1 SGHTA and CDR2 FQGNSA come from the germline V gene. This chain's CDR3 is CASSIGPRTDTQYF. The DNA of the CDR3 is TGTGCCAGCAGTATTGGCCCTCGCACAGATACGCAGTATTTT.

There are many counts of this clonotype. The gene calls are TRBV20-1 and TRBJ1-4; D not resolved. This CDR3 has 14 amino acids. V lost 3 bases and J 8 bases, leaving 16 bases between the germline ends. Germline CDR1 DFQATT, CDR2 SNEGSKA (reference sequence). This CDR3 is CSASPAPEEEKLFF. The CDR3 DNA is TGCAGTGCTAGCCCAGCCCCCGAAGAGGAAAAACTGTTTTTT.

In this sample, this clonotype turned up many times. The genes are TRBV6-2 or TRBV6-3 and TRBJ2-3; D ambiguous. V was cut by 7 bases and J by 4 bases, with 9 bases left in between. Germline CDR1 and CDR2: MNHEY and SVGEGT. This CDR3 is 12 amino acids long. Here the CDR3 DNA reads TGTGCCAGCAAGCAAGGACCAGATACGCAGTATTTT. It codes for CASKQGPDTQYF.

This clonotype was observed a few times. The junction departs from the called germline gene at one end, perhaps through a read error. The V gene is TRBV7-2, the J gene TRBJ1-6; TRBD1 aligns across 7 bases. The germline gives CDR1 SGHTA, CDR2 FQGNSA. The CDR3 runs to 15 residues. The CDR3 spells CASSLQGVFFSPLNF. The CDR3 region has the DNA TGTGCCAGCAGCTTACAGGGGGTGTTCTTTTCACCCCTCAACTTT.

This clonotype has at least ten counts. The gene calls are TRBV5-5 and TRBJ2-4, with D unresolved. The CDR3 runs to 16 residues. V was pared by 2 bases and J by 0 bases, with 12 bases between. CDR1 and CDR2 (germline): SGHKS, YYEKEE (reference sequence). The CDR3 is CASSFSTWGAKNIQYF. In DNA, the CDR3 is TGTGCCAGCAGCTTTTCCACCTGGGGAGCCAAAAACATTCAGTACTTC.

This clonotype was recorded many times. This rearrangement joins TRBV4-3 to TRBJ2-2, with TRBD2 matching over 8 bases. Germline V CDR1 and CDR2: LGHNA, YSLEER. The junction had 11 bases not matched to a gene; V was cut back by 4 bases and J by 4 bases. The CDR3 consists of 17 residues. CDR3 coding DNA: TGCGCCAGCAGCCCTTCCCTACTAGCGGCCAGCACCGGGGAGCTGTTTTTT. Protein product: CASSPSLLAASTGELFF.

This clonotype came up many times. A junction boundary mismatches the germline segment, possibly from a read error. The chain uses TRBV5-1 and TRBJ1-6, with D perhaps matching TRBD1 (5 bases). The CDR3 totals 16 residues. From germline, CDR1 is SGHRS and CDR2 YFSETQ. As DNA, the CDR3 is TGCGCCAGCAGCTTGGCAGGGCCGGGAGCGGGTTCACCCCTCAACTTT. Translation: CASSLAGPGAGSPLNF.

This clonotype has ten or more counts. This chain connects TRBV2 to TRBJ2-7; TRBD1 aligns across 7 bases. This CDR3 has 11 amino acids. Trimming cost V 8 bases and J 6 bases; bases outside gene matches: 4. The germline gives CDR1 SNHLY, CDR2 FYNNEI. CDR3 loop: CASVTGPEQYF. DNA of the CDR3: TGTGCCAGCGTGACAGGGCCCGAGCAGTACTTC.

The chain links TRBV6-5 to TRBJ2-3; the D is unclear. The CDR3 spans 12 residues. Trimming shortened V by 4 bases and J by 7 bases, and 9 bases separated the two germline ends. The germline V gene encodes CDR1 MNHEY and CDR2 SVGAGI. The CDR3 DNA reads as TGTGCCAGCAGTTCCCCTGTGCATACGCAGTATTTT. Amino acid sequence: CASSSPVHTQYF.

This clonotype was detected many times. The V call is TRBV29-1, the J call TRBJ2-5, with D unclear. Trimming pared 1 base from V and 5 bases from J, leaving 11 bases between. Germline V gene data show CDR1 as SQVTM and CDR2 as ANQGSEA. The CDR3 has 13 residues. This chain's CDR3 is CSVEVTPSETQYF. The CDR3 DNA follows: TGCAGCGTTGAAGTAACTCCCTCGGAGACCCAGTACTTC.

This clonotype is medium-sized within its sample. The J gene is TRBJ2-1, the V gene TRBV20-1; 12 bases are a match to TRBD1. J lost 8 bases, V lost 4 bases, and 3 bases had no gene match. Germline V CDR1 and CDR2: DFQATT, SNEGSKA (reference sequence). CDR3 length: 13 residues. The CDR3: CSATGTGGDEQFF. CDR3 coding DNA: TGCAGTGCTACCGGGACAGGGGGCGATGAGCAGTTCTTC.

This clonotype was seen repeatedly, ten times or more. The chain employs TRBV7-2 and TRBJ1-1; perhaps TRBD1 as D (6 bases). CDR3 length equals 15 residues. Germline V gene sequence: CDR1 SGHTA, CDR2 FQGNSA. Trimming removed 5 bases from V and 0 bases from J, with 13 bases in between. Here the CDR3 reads CASSARTAMNTEAFF. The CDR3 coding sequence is TGTGCCAGCAGCGCCCGGACAGCGATGAACACTGAAGCTTTCTTT.

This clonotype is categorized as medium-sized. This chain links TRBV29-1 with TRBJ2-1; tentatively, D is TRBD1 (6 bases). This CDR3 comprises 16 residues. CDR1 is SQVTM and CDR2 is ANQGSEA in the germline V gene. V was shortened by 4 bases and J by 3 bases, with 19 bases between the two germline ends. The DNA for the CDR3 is TGCAGCGTTGGGGGGCTTAGGGGGTTTAACTACAATGAGCAGTTCTTC. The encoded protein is CSVGGLRGFNYNEQFF.

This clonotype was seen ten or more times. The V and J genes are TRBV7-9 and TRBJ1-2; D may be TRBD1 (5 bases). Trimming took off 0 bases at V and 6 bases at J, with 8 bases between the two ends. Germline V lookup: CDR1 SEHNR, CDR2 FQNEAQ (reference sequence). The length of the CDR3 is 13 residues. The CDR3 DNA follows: TGTGCCAGCAGCTTAGCCCGGGGCAATGGCTACACCTTC. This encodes CASSLARGNGYTF.

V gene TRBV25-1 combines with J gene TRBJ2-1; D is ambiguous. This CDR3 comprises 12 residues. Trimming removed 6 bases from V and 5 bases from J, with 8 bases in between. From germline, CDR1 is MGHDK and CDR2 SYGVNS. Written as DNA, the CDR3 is TGTGCCAGCAGGACACTCAACAATGAGCAGTTCTTC. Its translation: CASRTLNNEQFF. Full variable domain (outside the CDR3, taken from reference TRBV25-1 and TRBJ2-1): EADIYQTPRYLVIGTGKKITLECSQTMGHDKMYWYQQDPGMELHLIHYSYGVNSTEKGDLSSESTVSRIRTEHFPLTLESARPSHTSQYLCASRTLNNEQFFGPGTRLTVL.

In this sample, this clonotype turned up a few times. CDR3 loop: CASSLDIQRGREKLFF. The CDR3 DNA is TGTGCCAGCAGCTTAGACATTCAAAGGGGACGTGAAAAACTGTTTTTT. The V gene is TRBV7-9, the J gene TRBJ1-4; D possibly corresponds to TRBD1 (5 bases). This CDR3 has 16 amino acids. V was shortened by 1 base and J by 7 bases, with 16 bases between the two germline ends. Germline CDR1 SEHNR, CDR2 FQNEAQ (reference sequence).

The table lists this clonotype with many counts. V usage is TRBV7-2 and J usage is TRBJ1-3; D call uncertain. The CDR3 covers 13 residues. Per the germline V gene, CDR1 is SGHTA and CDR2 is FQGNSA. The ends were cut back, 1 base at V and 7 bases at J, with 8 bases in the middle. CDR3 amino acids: CASSLERVNTIYF. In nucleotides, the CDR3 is TGTGCCAGCAGCTTAGAAAGGGTGAACACCATATATTTT.

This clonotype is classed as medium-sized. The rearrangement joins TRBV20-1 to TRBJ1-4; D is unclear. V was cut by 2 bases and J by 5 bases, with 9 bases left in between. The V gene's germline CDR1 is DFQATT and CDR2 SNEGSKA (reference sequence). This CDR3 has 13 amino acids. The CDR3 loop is CSARLGRNEKLFF. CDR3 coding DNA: TGCAGTGCTAGACTGGGCCGGAATGAAAAACTGTTTTTT.

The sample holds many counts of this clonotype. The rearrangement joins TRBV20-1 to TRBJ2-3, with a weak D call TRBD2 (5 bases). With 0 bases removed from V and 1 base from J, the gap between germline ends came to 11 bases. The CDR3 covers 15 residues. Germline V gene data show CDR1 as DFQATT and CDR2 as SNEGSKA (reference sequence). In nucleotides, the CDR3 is TGCAGTGCTAGAGATAGGGAGTCGGGCACAGATACGCAGTATTTT. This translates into CSARDRESGTDTQYF.

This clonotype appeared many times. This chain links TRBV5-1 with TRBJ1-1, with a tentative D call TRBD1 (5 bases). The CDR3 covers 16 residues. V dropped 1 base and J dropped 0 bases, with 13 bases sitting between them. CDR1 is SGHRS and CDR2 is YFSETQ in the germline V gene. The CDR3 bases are TGCGCCAGCAGCTTGAAAGTTGCAGGGATGAACACTGAAGCTTTCTTT. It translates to CASSLKVAGMNTEAFF.

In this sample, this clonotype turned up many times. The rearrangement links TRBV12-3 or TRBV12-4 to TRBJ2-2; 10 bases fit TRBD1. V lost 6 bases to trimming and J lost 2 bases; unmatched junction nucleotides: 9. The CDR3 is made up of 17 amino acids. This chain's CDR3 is CASSPFWDRGNTGELFF. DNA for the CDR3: TGTGCCAGCAGCCCCTTCTGGGACAGGGGCAACACCGGGGAGCTGTTTTTT.

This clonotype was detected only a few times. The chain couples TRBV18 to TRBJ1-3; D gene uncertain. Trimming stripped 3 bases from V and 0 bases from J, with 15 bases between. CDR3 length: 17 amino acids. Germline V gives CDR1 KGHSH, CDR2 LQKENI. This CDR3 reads CASSPKAWTFSGNTIYF. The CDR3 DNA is TGTGCCAGCTCACCCAAAGCATGGACCTTCTCTGGAAACACCATATATTTT. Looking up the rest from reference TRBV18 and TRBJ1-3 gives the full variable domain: NAGVMQNPRHLVRRRGQEARLRCSPMKGHSHVYWYRQLPEEGLKFMVYLQKENIIDESGMPKERFSAEFPKEGPSILRIQQVVRGDSAAYFCASSPKAWTFSGNTIYFGEGSWLTVV.

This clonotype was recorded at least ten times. CDR3 coding DNA: TGTGCCAGCAGCTTATGGGAGACCGGGGAGCTGTTTTTT. It codes for CASSLWETGELFF. The chain couples TRBV5-5 to TRBJ2-2; the D gene is possibly TRBD2 (5 bases). The CDR3 is 13 residues long. Trimming removed 2 bases at V and 5 bases at J, with 7 bases between. CDR1 SGHKS and CDR2 YYEKEE come from the germline V gene (reference sequence).

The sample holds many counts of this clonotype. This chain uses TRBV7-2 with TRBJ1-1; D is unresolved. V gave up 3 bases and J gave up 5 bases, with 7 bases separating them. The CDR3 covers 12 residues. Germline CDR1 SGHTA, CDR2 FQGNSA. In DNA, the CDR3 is TGTGCCAGCAGCTTGACCAGAACTGAAGCTTTCTTT. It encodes CASSLTRTEAFF.

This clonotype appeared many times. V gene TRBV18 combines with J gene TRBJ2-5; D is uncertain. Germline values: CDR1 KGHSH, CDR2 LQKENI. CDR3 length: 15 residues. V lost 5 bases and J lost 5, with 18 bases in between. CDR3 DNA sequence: TGTGCCAGCTCAACCACTAAGAAGGGAATGGAGACCCAGTACTTC. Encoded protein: CASSTTKKGMETQYF.

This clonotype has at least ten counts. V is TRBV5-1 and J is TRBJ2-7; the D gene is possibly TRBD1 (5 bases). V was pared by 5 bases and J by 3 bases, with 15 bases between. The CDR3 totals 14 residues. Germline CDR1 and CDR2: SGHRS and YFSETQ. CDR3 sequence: CASRFGAGFYEQYF. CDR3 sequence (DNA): TGCGCCAGCAGGTTTGGGGCAGGGTTCTACGAGCAGTACTTC.

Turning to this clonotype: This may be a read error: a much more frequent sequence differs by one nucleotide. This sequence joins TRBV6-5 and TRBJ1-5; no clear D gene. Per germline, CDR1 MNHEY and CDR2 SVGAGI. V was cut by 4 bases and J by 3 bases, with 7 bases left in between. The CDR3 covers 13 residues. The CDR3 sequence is CASSSQTNQPQHF. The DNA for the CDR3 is TGTGCCAGCAGTTCACAGACCAATCAGCCCCAGCATTTT.

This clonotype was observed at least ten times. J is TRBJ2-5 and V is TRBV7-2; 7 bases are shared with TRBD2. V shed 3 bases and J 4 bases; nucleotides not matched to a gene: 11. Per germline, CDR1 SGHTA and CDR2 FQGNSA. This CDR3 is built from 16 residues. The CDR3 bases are TGTGCCAGCAGCTTTGGGGGGGGACGAATTGGAGAGACCCAGTACTTC. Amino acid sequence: CASSFGGGRIGETQYF.

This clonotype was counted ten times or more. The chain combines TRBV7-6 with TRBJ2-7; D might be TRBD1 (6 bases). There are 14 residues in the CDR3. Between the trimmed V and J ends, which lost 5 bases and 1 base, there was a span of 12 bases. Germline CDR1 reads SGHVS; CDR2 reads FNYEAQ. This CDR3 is CASSARDKSYEQYF. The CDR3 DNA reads TGTGCCAGCAGCGCCCGGGACAAGTCCTACGAGCAGTACTTC.